This T cell receptor (beta chain) was identified during a study of cytomegalovirus exposure and HLA in healthy donors. Study-level information: Of about 390 genotyped donors, roughly 81% grouped in the Caucasian-associated ancestry cluster.

Study-wide results and limits: The study had only CMV serostatus as immune exposure information. There were about 160 TCR beta chains listed as cytomegalovirus-associated. Across donors, sequencing depth was assumed by presence/absence analyses to be roughly uniform.

Researchers ran the PCR with 60 Vbeta and 13 Jbeta primers. TCRdb's table, derived via immunoSEQ multiplex PCR, lists solely in-frame clones and lacks some. The sample carries 120,000 or so clones, around 75% recorded once. On this clone: The antigen is undetermined.

The clonotype comes from a woman aged 45-60 years in good health and CMV-seropositive. Sequencing used PBMCs.

This CDR3 reads CASKEEHNEQFF. The DNA of the CDR3 is TGTGCCAGCAAAGAGGAGCACAATGAGCAGTTCTTC. This rearrangement joins TRBV7-9 to TRBJ2-1; D is undetermined. CDR1 and CDR2 (germline): SEHNR, FQNEAQ (reference sequence). Trimming took off 7 bases at V and 5 bases at J, with 9 bases between the two ends. The CDR3 extends over 12 amino acids.